Listed below are T cell receptor beta chains from one sample, sequenced in a study of cytomegalovirus exposure and HLA in healthy donors. Libraries were prepared by immunoSEQ multiplex PCR; TCRdb keeps only in-frame clonotypes and omits some of them. The sample lists about 200,000 clones, 86% occurring once. What was sequenced was PBMCs. The receptors come from a woman in her twenties or thirties in good health and CMV-seronegative. Each CDR3 is given with its conserved first and last residue. The order of the fields is J gene, D gene, V gene, clone size, CDR3 protein, CDR3 DNA. The D gene is left open where the match is weak. Only part of the rows carry a size: once, few, many, or a class if the clone is expanded.

TRBJ2-3 NA TRBV14 once CASSLGGNTDTQYF TGTGCCAGCAGCCTAGGCGGCAACACAGATACGCAGTATTTT
TRBJ2-2 NA TRBV5-1 NA CASSWGDNTGELFF TGCGCCAGCAGCTGGGGAGACAACACCGGGGAGCTGTTTTTT
TRBJ2-7 NA TRBV7-2 NA CASSLVPGYYEQYF TGTGCCAGCAGCTTAGTACCAGGTTACTACGAGCAGTACTTC
TRBJ1-2 NA TRBV6-5 once CASTLHSERYGYTF TGTGCCAGCACTTTACATTCAGAGCGCTATGGCTACACCTTC
TRBJ2-2 NA TRBV7-9 NA CASSLGRASTGELFF TGTGCCAGCAGCTTAGGCAGGGCTAGCACCGGGGAGCTGTTTTTT
TRBJ2-1 NA TRBV5-4 NA CASSLVANEQFF TGTGCCAGCAGCTTGGTGGCCAATGAGCAGTTCTTC
TRBJ1-2 NA TRBV28 NA CASHRGEGRDYGYTF TGTGCCAGCCACCGGGGTGAAGGTCGGGACTATGGCTACACCTTC
TRBJ2-7 TRBD2 TRBV27 NA CASGAGAGVHEQYF TGTGCCAGTGGGGCCGGAGCGGGAGTCCACGAGCAGTACTTC
TRBJ1-1 TRBD1 TRBV7-9 NA CSSSFGTGLSVEAFF TGTTCCAGCAGCTTCGGGACAGGGCTTTCAGTTGAAGCTTTCTTT
TRBJ1-2 NA TRBV6-5 NA CASSSQGGGYTF TGTGCCAGCAGTTCCCAGGGTGGCGGCTACACCTTC
TRBJ2-3 TRBD2 TRBV5-1 NA CASLLADFTDTQYF TGCGCCAGTCTTCTAGCGGACTTCACAGATACGCAGTATTTT
TRBJ2-3 NA TRBV9 NA CASSPLLGADTQYF TGTGCCAGCAGCCCCCTGTTGGGGGCCGATACGCAGTATTTT
TRBJ2-3 TRBD2 TRBV13 once CASREAGVGTDTQYF TGTGCCAGCAGGGAAGCGGGAGTAGGCACAGATACGCAGTATTTT
TRBJ2-7 NA TRBV20-1 few CSARRIDEQYF TGCAGTGCCCGGAGAATCGACGAGCAGTACTTC
TRBJ2-5 TRBD2 TRBV5-1 NA CASSDSGNQETQYF TGCGCCAGCAGCGATAGCGGGAACCAAGAGACCCAGTACTTC
TRBJ2-1 TRBD2 TRBV18 NA CASSPQRGSAYNEQFF TGTGCCAGCTCACCACAGCGCGGGAGTGCATACAATGAGCAGTTCTTC
TRBJ2-1 TRBD2 TRBV27 NA CASRLAGSYNEQFF TGTGCCAGCAGACTAGCGGGATCCTACAATGAGCAGTTCTTC
TRBJ2-7 NA TRBV7-8 NA CASSLEQEEQYF TGTGCCAGCAGCTTAGAACAGGAGGAGCAGTACTTC
TRBJ2-7 TRBD1 TRBV6-1 NA CASSPDRYSYEQYF TGTGCCAGCAGCCCGGACAGGTATTCTTACGAGCAGTACTTC
TRBJ2-5 NA TRBV5-1 NA CASSLPDQETQYF TGCGCCAGCAGCTTGCCGGACCAAGAGACCCAGTACTTC
TRBJ2-5 NA TRBV28 NA CASKYGARETQYF TGTGCCAGCAAATATGGGGCTAGGGAGACCCAGTACTTC
TRBJ2-5 NA TRBV27 few CASSFQGSRETQYF TGTGCCAGCAGTTTCCAGGGCAGTAGGGAGACCCAGTACTTC
TRBJ1-4 NA TRBV5-1 NA CASSLQGWGEKLFF TGCGCCAGCAGCTTGCAGGGGTGGGGTGAAAAACTGTTTTTT
TRBJ2-7 TRBD1 TRBV28 NA CASSIPGQGANEQYF TGTGCCAGCAGTATTCCGGGACAGGGGGCGAACGAGCAGTACTTC
TRBJ1-2 NA TRBV7-2 NA CASSPEAGYYGYTF TGTGCCAGCAGCCCCGAGGCCGGCTACTATGGCTACACCTTC
TRBJ2-5 TRBD1 TRBV5-4 NA CASSPGTGGSQTQYF TGTGCCAGCAGCCCCGGGACAGGGGGCTCGCAGACCCAGTACTTC
TRBJ2-1 TRBD2 TRBV28 NA CASSMSGGLGNEQFF TGTGCCAGCAGTATGAGCGGGGGGCTGGGGAATGAGCAGTTCTTC
TRBJ2-7 NA TRBV10-3 NA CAISEGWSGRTSYEQYF TGTGCCATCAGTGAGGGTTGGAGCGGAAGAACCTCCTACGAGCAGTACTTC
TRBJ1-2 NA TRBV5-1 NA CASSFNQGLNYGYTF TGCGCCAGCAGCTTTAATCAGGGGCTTAACTATGGCTACACCTTC
TRBJ1-3 TRBD1 TRBV5-1 NA CASSLRGLGNTIYF TGCGCCAGCAGCTTGAGGGGGCTCGGAAACACCATATATTTT
TRBJ1-1 TRBD1 TRBV29-1 NA CSVEGQLNTEAFF TGCAGCGTTGAGGGACAGTTGAACACTGAAGCTTTCTTT
TRBJ2-7 NA TRBV21-1 NA CASSKECCFARLGYEQYF TGTGCCAGCAGCAAAGAATGTTGTTTTGCGAGGTTAGGCTACGAGCAGTACTTC
TRBJ2-5 NA TRBV28 once CASRDTSGYATQYF TGTGCCAGCAGGGATACATCAGGGTATGCGACCCAGTACTTC
TRBJ2-1 TRBD2 TRBV5-6 NA CASSFTSGPYNEQFF TGTGCCAGCAGCTTCACTAGCGGACCCTACAATGAGCAGTTCTTC
TRBJ2-5 TRBD2 TRBV18 NA CASSPPGGETQYF TGTGCCAGCTCACCCCCGGGGGGGGAGACCCAGTACTTC
TRBJ2-7 NA TRBV18 NA CASSPPTGRGEQYF TGTGCCAGCTCACCACCGACAGGAAGGGGCGAGCAGTACTTC
TRBJ1-2 NA TRBV27 NA CASSLRGGGAGYTF TGTGCCAGCAGTTTAAGGGGCGGGGGGGCTGGCTACACCTTC
TRBJ1-2 TRBD1 TRBV10-3 NA CAISDIGTAFDGYTF TGTGCCATCAGTGATATCGGGACAGCTTTTGACGGCTACACCTTC
TRBJ2-7 TRBD1 TRBV7-2 NA CASSRQGSYEQYF TGTGCCAGCAGCCGACAGGGGTCGTACGAGCAGTACTTC
TRBJ2-7 NA TRBV29-1 NA CSARSGSSYEQYF TGCAGCGCAAGGTCGGGATCCTCCTACGAGCAGTACTTC
TRBJ1-2 TRBD1 TRBV7-3 NA CASSPGQGYGYTF TGTGCCAGCAGCCCGGGACAGGGCTATGGCTACACCTTC
TRBJ1-2 NA TRBV11-2 NA CASSLPRGNYGYTF TGTGCCAGCAGCCTCCCCAGGGGTAACTATGGCTACACCTTC
TRBJ2-5 TRBD2 TRBV5-4 NA CASSVSYSGLGEETQYF TGTGCCAGCAGCGTATCATATAGCGGGTTGGGGGAAGAGACCCAGTACTTC
TRBJ1-5 NA TRBV11-2 NA CASSPTTSEPQHF TGTGCCAGCAGCCCAACTACATCTGAGCCCCAGCATTTT
TRBJ1-2 TRBD1 TRBV28 few CASSPLGDRDGYTF TGTGCCAGCAGTCCCCTTGGGGACAGGGATGGCTACACCTTC
TRBJ2-5 NA TRBV6-1 NA CASSSGTQYF TGTGCCAGCAGTTCGGGGACCCAGTACTTC